This T cell receptor beta chain appears in the sequencing data of a study of blood T cell repertoires in COVID-19. Across the study: Samples representing acute and convalescent COVID-19 were sourced from the United States, Italy and Spain. T cells, B-cell-depleted T cells, or PBMCs provided the cDNA or gDNA that served as material.

How the authors handled the data: Scientists estimated how many nucleated cells there were by amplifying reference gene primers. Measured with immunoSEQ multiplex PCR; TCRdb has only the in-frame clones, and not every one. Clone size and V and J calls were adopted from that table, with D and trimming inferred from the DNA. The table records 85,000 to 130,000 clones, 70% to 80% of them present only once. The Seattle patients joined while their infection was active and were tracked longitudinally afterward. The CDR3 loop spans 12 amino acids. V was pared by 6 bases and J by 7 bases, with 12 bases between. In germline, CDR1 is MNHEY, CDR2 SVGAGI.

The V gene is TRBV6-5, the J gene TRBJ1-2; D perhaps matches TRBD1 (6 bases). Material for sequencing was peripheral blood. The sequence was collected from a man of 80 years or more with COVID-19, enrolled during active disease. The CDR3 loop reads CASSSGGFGYTF. DNA for the CDR3: TGTGCCAGCAGCTCGGGGGGCTTTGGCTACACCTTC.